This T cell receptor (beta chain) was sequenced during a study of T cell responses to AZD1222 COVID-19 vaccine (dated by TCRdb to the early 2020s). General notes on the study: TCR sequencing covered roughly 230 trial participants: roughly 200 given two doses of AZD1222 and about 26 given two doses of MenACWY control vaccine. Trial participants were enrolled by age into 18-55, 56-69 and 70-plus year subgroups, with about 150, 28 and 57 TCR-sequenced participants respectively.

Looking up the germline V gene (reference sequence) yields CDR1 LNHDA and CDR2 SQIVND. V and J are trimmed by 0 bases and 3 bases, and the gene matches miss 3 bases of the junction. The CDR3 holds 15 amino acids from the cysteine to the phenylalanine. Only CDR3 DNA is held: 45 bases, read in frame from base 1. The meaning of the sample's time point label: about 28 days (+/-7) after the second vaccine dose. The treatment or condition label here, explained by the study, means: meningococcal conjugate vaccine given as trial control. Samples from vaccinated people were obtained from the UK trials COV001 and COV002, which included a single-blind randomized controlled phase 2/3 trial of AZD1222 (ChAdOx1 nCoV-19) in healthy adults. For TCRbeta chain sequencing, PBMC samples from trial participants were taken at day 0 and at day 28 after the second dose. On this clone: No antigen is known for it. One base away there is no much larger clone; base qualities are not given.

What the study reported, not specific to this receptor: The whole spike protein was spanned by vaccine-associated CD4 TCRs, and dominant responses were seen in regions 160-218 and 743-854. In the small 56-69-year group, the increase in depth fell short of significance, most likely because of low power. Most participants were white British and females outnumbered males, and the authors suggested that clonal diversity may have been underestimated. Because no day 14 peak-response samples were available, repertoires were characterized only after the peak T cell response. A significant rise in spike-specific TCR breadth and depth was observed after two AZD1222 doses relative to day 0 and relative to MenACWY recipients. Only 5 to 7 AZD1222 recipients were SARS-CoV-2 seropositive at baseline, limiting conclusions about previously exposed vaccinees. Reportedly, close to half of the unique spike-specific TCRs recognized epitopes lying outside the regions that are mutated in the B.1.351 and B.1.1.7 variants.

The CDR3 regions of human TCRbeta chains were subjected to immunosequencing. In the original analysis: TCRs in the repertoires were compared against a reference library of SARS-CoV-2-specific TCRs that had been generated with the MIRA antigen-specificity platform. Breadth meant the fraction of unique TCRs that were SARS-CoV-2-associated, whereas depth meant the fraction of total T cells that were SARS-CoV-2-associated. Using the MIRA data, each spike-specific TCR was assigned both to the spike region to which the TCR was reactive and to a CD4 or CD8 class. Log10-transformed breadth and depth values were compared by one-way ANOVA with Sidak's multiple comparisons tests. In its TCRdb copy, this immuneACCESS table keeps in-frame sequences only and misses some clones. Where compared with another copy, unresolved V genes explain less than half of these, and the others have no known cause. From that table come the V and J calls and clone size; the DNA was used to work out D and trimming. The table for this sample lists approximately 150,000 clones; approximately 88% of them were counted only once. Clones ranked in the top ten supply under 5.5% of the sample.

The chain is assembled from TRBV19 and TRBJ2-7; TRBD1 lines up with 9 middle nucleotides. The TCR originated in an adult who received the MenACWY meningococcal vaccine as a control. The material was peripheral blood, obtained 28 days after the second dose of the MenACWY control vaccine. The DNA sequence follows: TGTGCCAGTAGTATAGAGGGGACAGGGTTCTACGAGCAGTACTTC. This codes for CASSIEGTGFYEQYF.